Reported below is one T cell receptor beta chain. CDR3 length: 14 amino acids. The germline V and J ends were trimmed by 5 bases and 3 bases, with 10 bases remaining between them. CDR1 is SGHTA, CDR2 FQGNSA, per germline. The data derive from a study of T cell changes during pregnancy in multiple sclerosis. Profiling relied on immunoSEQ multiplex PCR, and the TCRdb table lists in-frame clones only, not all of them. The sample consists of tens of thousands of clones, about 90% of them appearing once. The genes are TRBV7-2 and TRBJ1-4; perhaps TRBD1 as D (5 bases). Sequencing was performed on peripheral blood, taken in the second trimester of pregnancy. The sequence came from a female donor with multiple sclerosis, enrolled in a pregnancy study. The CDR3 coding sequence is TGTGCCAGCAGCCGAGACAGAGCTAATGAAAAACTGTTTTTT. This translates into CASSRDRANEKLFF.